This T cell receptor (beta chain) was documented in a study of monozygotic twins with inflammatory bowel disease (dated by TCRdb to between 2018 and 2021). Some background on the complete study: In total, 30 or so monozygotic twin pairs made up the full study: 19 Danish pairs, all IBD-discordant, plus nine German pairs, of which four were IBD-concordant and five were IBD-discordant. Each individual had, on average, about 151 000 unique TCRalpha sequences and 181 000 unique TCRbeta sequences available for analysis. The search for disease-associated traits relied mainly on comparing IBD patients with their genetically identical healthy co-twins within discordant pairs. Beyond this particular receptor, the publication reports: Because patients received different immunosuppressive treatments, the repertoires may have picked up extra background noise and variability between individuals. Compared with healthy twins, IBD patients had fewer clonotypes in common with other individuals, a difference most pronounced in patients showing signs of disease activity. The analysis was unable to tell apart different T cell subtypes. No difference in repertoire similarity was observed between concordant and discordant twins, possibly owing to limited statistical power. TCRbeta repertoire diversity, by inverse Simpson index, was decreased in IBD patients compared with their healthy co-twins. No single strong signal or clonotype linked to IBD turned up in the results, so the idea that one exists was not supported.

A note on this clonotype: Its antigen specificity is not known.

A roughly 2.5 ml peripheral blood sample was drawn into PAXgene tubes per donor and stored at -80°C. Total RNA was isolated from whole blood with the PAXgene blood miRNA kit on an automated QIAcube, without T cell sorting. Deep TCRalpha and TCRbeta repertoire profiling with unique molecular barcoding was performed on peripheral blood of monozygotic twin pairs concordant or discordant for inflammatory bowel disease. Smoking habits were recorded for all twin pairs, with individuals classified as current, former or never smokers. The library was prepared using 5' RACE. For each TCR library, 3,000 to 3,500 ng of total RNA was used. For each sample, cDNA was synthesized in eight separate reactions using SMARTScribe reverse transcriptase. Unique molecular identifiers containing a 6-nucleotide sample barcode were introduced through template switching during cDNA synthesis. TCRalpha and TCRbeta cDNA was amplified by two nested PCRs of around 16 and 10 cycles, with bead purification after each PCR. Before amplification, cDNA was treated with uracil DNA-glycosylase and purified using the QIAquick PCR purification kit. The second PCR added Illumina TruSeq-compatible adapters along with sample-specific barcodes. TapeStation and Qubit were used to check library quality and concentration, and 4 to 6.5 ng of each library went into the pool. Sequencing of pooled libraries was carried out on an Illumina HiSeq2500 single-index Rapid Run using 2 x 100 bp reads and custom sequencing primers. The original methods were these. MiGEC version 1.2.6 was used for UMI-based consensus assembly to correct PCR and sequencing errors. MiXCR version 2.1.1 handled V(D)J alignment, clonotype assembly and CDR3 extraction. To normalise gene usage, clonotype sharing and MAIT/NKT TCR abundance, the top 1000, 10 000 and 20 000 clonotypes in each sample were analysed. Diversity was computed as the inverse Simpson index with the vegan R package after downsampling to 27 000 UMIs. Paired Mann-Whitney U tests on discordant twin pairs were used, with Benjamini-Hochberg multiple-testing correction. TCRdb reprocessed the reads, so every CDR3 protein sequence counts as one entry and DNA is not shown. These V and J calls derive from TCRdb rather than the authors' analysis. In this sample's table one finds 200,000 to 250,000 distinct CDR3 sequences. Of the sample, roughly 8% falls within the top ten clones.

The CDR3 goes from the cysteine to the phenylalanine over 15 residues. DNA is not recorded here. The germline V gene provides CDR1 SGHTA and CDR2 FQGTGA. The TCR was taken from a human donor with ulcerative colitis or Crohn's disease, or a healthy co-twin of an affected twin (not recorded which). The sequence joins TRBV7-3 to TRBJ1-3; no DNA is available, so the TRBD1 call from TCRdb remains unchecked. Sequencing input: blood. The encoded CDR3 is CASSLYPGMGNTIYF.